The 9 T cell receptor beta chains reported below all come from one sample, sequenced in a study of T-cell memory formation after mild COVID-19. MiXCR was run by TCRdb on the 5' RACE reads, yielding one entry per CDR3 protein. The sample has roughly 500,000 distinct CDR3 sequences; around 21% are singletons. The sample comprised PBMCs or a T cell subset sorted from them (not recorded which). The receptor set was obtained from an adult woman who had mild COVID-19 (a few samples of this study predate the infection). Cell type and time point are not known.

This clonotype was counted a few times. The rearrangement joins TRBV14 to TRBJ2-1, with unresolved D. Germline CDR1 is SGHDN and CDR2 is FVKESK. V shed 3 bases and J shed 3 bases, with 9 bases lying between them. This CDR3 has 14 residues. The CDR3 spells CASSQGQSYNEQFF. CDR3 nucleotide sequence: TGTGCCAGCAGCCAGGGCCAGAGCTACAATGAGCAGTTCTTC.

This clonotype has just a few counts. The rearrangement links TRBV2 to TRBJ2-6, with D hard to call. Germline CDR1 reads SNHLY; CDR2 reads FYNNEI. This CDR3 region has 15 residues. V lost 5 bases, J lost 0 bases, and 8 bases lay in between. CDR3 DNA sequence: TGTGCCAGCAGTCAGACAAGCTCTGGGGCCAACGTCCTGACTTTC. Translated, it gives CASSQTSSGANVLTF.

The V gene is TRBV7-9, the J gene TRBJ1-2; no clear D gene. V lost 4 bases to trimming and J lost 7 bases, with 10 bases between them. The CDR3 length is 12 residues. Germline V gene data show CDR1 as SEHNR and CDR2 as FQNEAQ (reference sequence). The CDR3 DNA follows: TGTGCCAGCAGCTCAGCGGTTAGTGGCTACACCTTC. It yields the protein CASSSAVSGYTF.

CDR3: CASSDHNRQGKFF. The CDR3 DNA reads TGCGCCAGCAGCGATCACAACCGACAGGGGAAGTTCTTC. The chain has TRBV5-1 and TRBJ2-1; 8 bases match TRBD1. Germline loops: CDR1 SGHRS, CDR2 YFSETQ. The CDR3 contains 13 residues. Trimming at V came to 4 bases and at J to 14 bases, leaving 11 bases not matched to a gene.

V is TRBV9 and J is TRBJ2-2; D remains unclear. Looked up from germline, CDR1 is SGDLS and CDR2 is YYNGEE. Trimming shortened V by 3 bases and J by 2 bases, and 5 bases separated the two germline ends. The CDR3 covers 13 residues. The CDR3 region is CASSGLNTGELFF. The CDR3 nucleotides read TGTGCCAGCAGCGGCCTAAACACCGGGGAGCTGTTTTTT.

The chain couples TRBV13 to TRBJ2-7, with 8 bases that match TRBD1. The CDR3 is made up of 15 amino acids. Germline V gene sequence: CDR1 PRHDT, CDR2 FYEKMQ (reference sequence). After removal of 5 bases from V and 3 bases from J, the junction contained 9 bases not matched to a gene. CDR3 sequence (DNA): TGTGCCAGCAGCCGAGGCGGGACAGGAGGCTACGAGCAGTACTTC. It translates to CASSRGGTGGYEQYF.

This clonotype was observed a handful of times. This chain uses TRBV24-1 with TRBJ2-1; TRBD2 aligns across 12 bases. The trim removed 9 bases at V and 5 bases at J, leaving 7 bases unmatched. The CDR3 covers 15 residues. The germline gives CDR1 KGHDR, CDR2 SFDVKD. Here the CDR3 DNA reads TGTGCCACCGCGACTAGCGGGAGTTACGACAATGAGCAGTTCTTC. It encodes CATATSGSYDNEQFF.

This chain links TRBV24-1 with TRBJ1-1; TRBD1 might be the D (5 bases). V lost 5 bases, J lost 3 bases, and 18 bases lay in between. The CDR3 is 16 amino acids. Germline assignment: CDR1 KGHDR and CDR2 SFDVKD. DNA of the CDR3: TGTGCCACCAGTGGGGGAACATCGGGGGGTTACACTGAAGCTTTCTTT. This encodes CATSGGTSGGYTEAFF.

The chain couples TRBV7-3 to TRBJ2-3, with D tentatively TRBD2 (6 bases). Germline loops: CDR1 SGHTA, CDR2 FQGTGA. The length of the CDR3 is 15 residues. Trimming took off 3 bases at V and 2 bases at J, with 12 bases between the two ends. CDR3 sequence reads: CASSLDGSHTDTQYF. The CDR3 DNA sequence: TGTGCCAGCAGCTTGGACGGGAGCCACACAGATACGCAGTATTTT.